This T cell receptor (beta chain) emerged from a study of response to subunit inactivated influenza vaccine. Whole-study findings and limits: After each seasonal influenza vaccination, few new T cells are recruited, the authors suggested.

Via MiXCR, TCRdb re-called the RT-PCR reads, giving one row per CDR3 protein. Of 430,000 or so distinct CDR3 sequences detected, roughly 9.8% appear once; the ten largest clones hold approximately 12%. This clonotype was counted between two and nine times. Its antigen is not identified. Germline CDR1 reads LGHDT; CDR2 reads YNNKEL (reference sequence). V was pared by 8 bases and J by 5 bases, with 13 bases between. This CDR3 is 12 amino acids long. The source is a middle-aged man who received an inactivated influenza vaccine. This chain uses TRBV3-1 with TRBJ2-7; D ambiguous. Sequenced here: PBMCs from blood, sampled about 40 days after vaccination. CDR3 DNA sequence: TGTGCCAGCCCACCCGGCCTACACGAGCAGTACTTC. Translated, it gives CASPPGLHEQYF.